This TCR beta chain derives from a study of T cells in Graves' hyperthyroidism and ophthalmopathy. Study background: At initial diagnosis, before any treatment had begun, peripheral blood was obtained. Study-wide findings and caveats: The model forecast ophthalmopathy, anticipating it by a median approximately 7 months before onset.

Orbital computed tomography and thyroid ultrasound, together with serum TRAb and thyroxine and clinical symptoms, were used for diagnoses. Using RNA transcripts as the source, TCR beta CDR3 regions were amplified. A first-round RT-PCR of the TCR CDR3 used the HTBI primer set. MiXCR, run by TCRdb on the multiplex PCR reads, gives a single entry per CDR3 protein. The sample shows about 620,000 distinct CDR3 sequences, around 15% of them seen only once. There are a few counts of this clonotype. The antigen is not known. The V gene's germline CDR1 is GTSNPN and CDR2 SVGIG (reference sequence). V was cut by 0 bases and J by 4 bases, with 20 bases left in between. The CDR3 contains 17 residues.

The sequencing input was blood. This clonotype was obtained from a woman under 40 with Graves' hyperthyroidism. The rearrangement joins TRBV30 to TRBJ2-3; D possibly matches TRBD1 or TRBD2 (5 bases each). CDR3 sequence: CAWSVLLGGYGADTQYF. CDR3 DNA: TGTGCCTGGAGTGTACTCCTTGGGGGATACGGTGCAGATACGCAGTATTTT.